Below are 30 T cell receptor beta chains sequenced from a single sample in a study of T cell repertoires in cytomegalovirus infection (dated by TCRdb to about 2019). Sequencing instrument: Illumina HiSeq 1500. In TCRdb, the public reads were trimmed at Q25 with fastp and aligned with MiXCR, with productive beta chains retained. Under each unique CDR3 protein, matching rows form one entry showing the most common genes and DNA. The sample yields roughly 500,000 distinct CDR3 sequences; about 33% were counted once. The ten biggest clones cover roughly 15% of the sample. These receptors lack a known antigen. What the treatment or condition label conveys for this sample: in vitro stimulation with specific CMV peptide epitopes to enrich CMV-specific T cells. Here the sequenced sample was cultured PBMCs, taken from culture after CMV antigen stimulation. These receptors originate from a human donor in good health (CMV status not recorded). Some clones in this sample may be carry-over from other donors' samples.

Ten or more counts support this clonotype. This chain uses TRBV7-8 with TRBJ1-2, with D hard to call. In germline, CDR1 is SGHVS, CDR2 FQNEAQ. The ends were cut back, 1 base at V and 7 bases at J, with 16 bases in the middle. CDR3 size: 15 residues. CDR3 coding DNA: TGTGCCAGCAGCTTAGATTTCGTTTCCCGGAGTGGCTACACCTTC. Translation: CASSLDFVSRSGYTF.

The rearrangement joins TRBV6-2 or TRBV6-3 to TRBJ2-7, with TRBD2 matching 10 bases. Germline CDR1 reads MNHEY; CDR2 reads SVGEGT. J was trimmed by 2 bases and V by 6 bases; bases with no gene match: 4. This CDR3 region has 14 residues. CDR3: CASSYSGRTYEQYV. The CDR3 DNA reads TGTGCCAGCAGCTATAGCGGGAGGACCTACGAGCAGTACGTC.

The chain recombines TRBV18 with TRBJ2-1; a weak D match, TRBD2 (5 bases). Germline V CDR1 and CDR2: KGHSH, LQKENI. The V end lost 3 bases, the J end lost 0 bases, and 12 bases lay between the germline ends. The CDR3 sequence is 16 residues long. Here the CDR3 reads CASSPKRSASYNEQFF. Here the CDR3 DNA reads TGTGCCAGCTCACCCAAGCGGTCCGCCTCCTACAATGAGCAGTTCTTC. The whole variable domain, remainder taken from reference TRBV18 and TRBJ2-1, is NAGVMQNPRHLVRRRGQEARLRCSPMKGHSHVYWYRQLPEEGLKFMVYLQKENIIDESGMPKERFSAEFPKEGPSILRIQQVVRGDSAAYFCASSPKRSASYNEQFFGPGTRLTVL.

V gene TRBV12-3 or TRBV12-4 combines with J gene TRBJ2-1; 11 nucleotides agree with TRBD2. The CDR3 has 17 amino acids. The junction had 16 bases not matched to a gene; V was cut back by 6 bases and J by 9 bases. Written as DNA, the CDR3 is TGTGCCAGCAGCTATAGCCCATGGGTGACTAGCGGGGCTGAGCAGTTCTTC. Translation: CASSYSPWVTSGAEQFF.

The chain employs TRBV7-4 and TRBJ2-3, with 7 bases identical to TRBD1. The germline V gene has CDR1 SGHVT and CDR2 SQSDAQ. V lost 7 bases to trimming and J lost 5 bases; unmatched junction nucleotides: 12. CDR3 length equals 15 residues. As DNA, the CDR3 is TGTGCCAGCACCCCGGGACAGCGAGACCTAGATACGCAGTATTTT. Translating it yields CASTPGQRDLDTQYF.

This clonotype was found a few times. The chain couples TRBV2 to TRBJ2-5; a weak D match, TRBD2 (5 bases). Germline V gene lookup returns CDR1 SNHLY and CDR2 FYNNEI. There are 14 residues in the CDR3. Trimming stripped 6 bases from V and 2 bases from J, with 13 bases between. The CDR3 nucleotides are TGTGCCAGCAGCGGGGTCAGCGTTCAAGAGACCCAGTACTTC. It yields the protein CASSGVSVQETQYF.

The V gene is TRBV14, the J gene TRBJ2-1, with 11 bases lining up with TRBD2. Per the germline V gene, CDR1 is SGHDN and CDR2 is FVKESK. The CDR3 has 18 residues. V shed 0 bases, J shed 3 bases, and the junction held 7 bases outside the gene matches. CDR3 residues: CASSQDLASGRLYNEQFF. The CDR3 DNA follows: TGTGCCAGCAGCCAAGATCTTGCTAGCGGGAGGCTCTACAATGAGCAGTTCTTC.

The CDR3 sequence: CASRNRQHNQPQHF. In DNA form, the CDR3 reads TGTGCCAGTCGCAATCGGCAGCATAATCAGCCCCAGCATTTT. This rearrangement joins TRBV19 to TRBJ1-5; D remains unclear. V was pared by 8 bases and J by 4 bases, with 15 bases between. This CDR3 is built from 14 residues. The germline V gene has CDR1 LNHDA and CDR2 SQIVND (reference sequence).

V is TRBV27 and J is TRBJ1-1; a possible D gene is TRBD1 (5 bases). The CDR3 sequence is 19 residues long. V shed 2 bases and J shed 2 bases, with 24 bases lying between them. Germline lookup yields CDR1 MNHEY and CDR2 SMNVEV (reference sequence). CDR3 in DNA: TGTGCCAGCAGTTTAATTCGGGATCGCAGGGATAGTCCAAACACTGAAGCTTTCTTT. Translation: CASSLIRDRRDSPNTEAFF.

The rearrangement uses TRBV4-1 and TRBJ1-4, with D unclear. Germline values: CDR1 MGHRA, CDR2 YSYEKL. The CDR3 runs to 14 residues. V gave up 1 base and J gave up 5 bases, with 8 bases separating them. CDR3 sequence: CASSQGGTNEKLFF. The CDR3 coding sequence is TGCGCCAGCAGCCAAGGGGGAACAAATGAAAAACTGTTTTTT.

This clonotype was counted only a few times. The J gene is TRBJ2-2, the V gene TRBV7-2; D might be TRBD1 or TRBD2, each matching 5 bases. The V and J ends lost 3 bases and 4 bases respectively, with 9 bases between them. This CDR3 comprises 14 residues. CDR1 and CDR2 from the germline V gene are SGHTA and FQGNSA. Here the CDR3 reads CASSFRGFTGELFF. CDR3 nucleotides: TGTGCCAGCAGCTTTCGGGGCTTCACCGGGGAGCTGTTTTTT.

The rearrangement links TRBV7-8 to TRBJ2-7; 10 bases are a match to TRBD2. The CDR3 totals 15 residues. V trimming: 1 base; J trimming: 6 bases; junction bases outside the gene matches: 6. Looked up from germline, CDR1 is SGHVS and CDR2 is FQNEAQ. As DNA, the CDR3 is TGTGCCAGCAGCTTAGAAGGGAGCGGGAGGGGCGAGCAGTACGTC. Protein sequence: CASSLEGSGRGEQYV.

The J gene is TRBJ2-2, the V gene TRBV7-2; D is undetermined. Germline V lookup: CDR1 SGHTA, CDR2 FQGNSA. V dropped 1 base and J dropped 2 bases, with 11 bases sitting between them. The CDR3 length is 16 residues. The CDR3 region is CASSLETVVNTGELFF. Here the CDR3 DNA reads TGTGCCAGCAGCTTAGAAACCGTTGTCAACACCGGGGAGCTGTTTTTT.

The sample holds a few counts of this clonotype. As DNA, the CDR3 is TGTGCCATCAGTGCCCCGCACTCAGATACGCAGTATTTT. Its protein is CAISAPHSDTQYF. The V and J genes are TRBV10-3 and TRBJ2-3, with D unresolved. The CDR3 extends over 13 amino acids. The ends were cut back, 4 bases at V and 4 bases at J, with 9 bases in the middle. The V gene's germline CDR1 is ENHRY and CDR2 SYGVKD.

This chain joins TRBV11-1 and TRBJ2-1; 12 nucleotides line up with TRBD1. The length of the CDR3 is 16 residues. J was trimmed by 7 bases and V by 0 bases; bases with no gene match: 4. From germline, CDR1 is SGHAT and CDR2 FQDESV (reference sequence). The CDR3 bases are TGTGCCAGCAGCTTAGCTCGGGACAGGGGGCCTAATGAGCAGTTCTTC. Its protein is CASSLARDRGPNEQFF. The complete variable domain, with remaining parts taken from reference TRBV11-1 and TRBJ2-1, reads EAEVAQSPRYKITEKSQAVAFWCDPISGHATLYWYRQILGQGPELLVQFQDESVVDDSQLPKDRFSAERLKGVDSTLKIQPAELGDSAMYLCASSLARDRGPNEQFFGPGTRLTVL.

This clonotype was counted a few times. The chain links TRBV11-2 to TRBJ2-3; D is undetermined. The CDR3 is 16 residues long. The V and J ends lost 3 bases and 0 bases respectively, with 13 bases between them. Germline loops: CDR1 SGHAT, CDR2 FQNNGV. CDR3 protein: CASSFHTRPSTDTQYF. The CDR3 DNA follows: TGTGCCAGCAGCTTTCACACGCGACCTAGCACAGATACGCAGTATTTT.

The V and J genes are TRBV4-3 and TRBJ1-2; TRBD1 might be the D (5 bases). Germline V gives CDR1 LGHNA, CDR2 YSLEER. The CDR3 spans 15 residues. V shed 4 bases and J shed 5 bases, with 17 bases lying between them. CDR3: CASSRGTDGGYGYTF. The CDR3 DNA follows: TGCGCCAGCAGCCGTGGGACGGACGGAGGGTATGGCTACACCTTC.

This clonotype was counted a few times. The chain recombines TRBV11-2 with TRBJ2-2, with 10 nucleotides matching TRBD2. Looked up from germline, CDR1 is SGHAT and CDR2 is FQNNGV. Trimming cost V 3 bases and J 5 bases; bases outside gene matches: 3. The CDR3 loop spans 15 amino acids. CDR3 region: CASSFTSGTTGELFF. The CDR3 DNA reads TGTGCCAGCAGCTTCACTAGCGGGACGACCGGGGAGCTGTTTTTT.

The V call is TRBV4-3, the J call TRBJ2-1, with 9 bases matching TRBD2. Germline CDR1 and CDR2: LGHNA and YSLEER. The CDR3 runs to 15 residues. The junction had 6 bases not matched to a gene; V was cut back by 4 bases and J by 5 bases. CDR3 DNA sequence: TGCGCCAGCAGCCCTGGACTAGCGCTGAACAATGAGCAGTTCTTC. Translation: CASSPGLALNNEQFF.

This clonotype was found a few times. This sequence joins TRBV4-1 and TRBJ2-7; maybe TRBD2 (6 bases). The germline V gene encodes CDR1 MGHRA and CDR2 YSYEKL. V gave up 4 bases and J gave up 4 bases, with 11 bases separating them. The CDR3 length is 13 residues. This CDR3 reads CASSRDFGYEQYV. The CDR3 DNA is TGCGCCAGCAGCCGGGACTTTGGATACGAGCAGTACGTC.

This sequence joins TRBV2 and TRBJ2-3, with 10 bases identical to TRBD2. The CDR3 has 18 amino acids. Per the germline V gene, CDR1 is SNHLY and CDR2 is FYNNEI. V dropped 2 bases and J dropped 5; count of bases not matched to a gene: 13. The CDR3 reads CASSEIESSGSNEDTQYF. The CDR3 DNA follows: TGTGCCAGCAGTGAAATTGAATCTAGCGGGAGCAATGAAGATACGCAGTATTTT.

The CDR3 bases are TGTGCCAGCAGCGTTGGGAGTGGCTACACCTTC. Amino acids: CASSVGSGYTF. The chain couples TRBV9 to TRBJ1-2; D unresolved. The V gene's germline CDR1 is SGDLS and CDR2 YYNGEE. The CDR3 consists of 11 residues. Between the trimmed V and J ends, which lost 2 bases and 7 bases, there was a span of 6 bases. The full variable domain, in which reference TRBV9 and TRBJ1-2 provide the parts outside the CDR3, is DSGVTQTPKHLITATGQRVTLRCSPRSGDLSVYWYQQSLDQGLQFLIQYYNGEERAKGNILERFSAQQFPDLHSELNLSSLELGDSALYFCASSVGSGYTFGSGTRLTVV.

The chain recombines TRBV29-1 with TRBJ2-1, with a tentative D call TRBD1 (6 bases). Germline CDR1 SQVTM, CDR2 ANQGSEA. This CDR3 contains 13 residues. V shed 3 bases and J shed 12 bases, with 18 bases lying between them. The CDR3 loop reads CSVDSFRGGGQFF. CDR3 nucleotides: TGCAGCGTTGACTCGTTCAGGGGTGGAGGGCAGTTCTTC.

At least ten counts were recorded for this clonotype. The chain links TRBV7-2 to TRBJ2-4, with D unresolved. The CDR3 is made up of 14 amino acids. The V and J ends lost 4 bases and 7 bases respectively, with 14 bases between them. Germline CDR1 and CDR2: SGHTA and FQGNSA. CDR3 nucleotides: TGTGCCAGCAGCTCGAGTGCTCCTGGGAACATTCAGTACTTC. It codes for CASSSSAPGNIQYF. Full variable domain (rest looked up from reference TRBV7-2 and TRBJ2-4): GAGVSQSPSNKVTEKGKDVELRCDPISGHTALYWYRQSLGQGLEFLIYFQGNSAPDKSGLPSDRFSAERTGGSVSTLTIQRTQQEDSAVYLCASSSSAPGNIQYFGAGTRLSVL.

The chain uses TRBV28 and TRBJ2-7, with a possible D match to TRBD1 (5 bases). Germline-derived CDR1 and CDR2 are MDHEN and SYDVKM. There are 14 residues in the CDR3. The V gene lost 1 base and the J gene lost 1 base, with 8 bases spanning the gap. Written as DNA, the CDR3 is TGTGCCAGCAGTTTATCCGACAGTTCCTACGAGCAGTACTTC. This gives the protein CASSLSDSSYEQYF.

CDR3 DNA: TGCGCCAGCAGCCAAGTGTGGCTGGTAGGGAACAATCAGCCCCAGCATTTT. Its translation is CASSQVWLVGNNQPQHF. V usage is TRBV4-1 and J usage is TRBJ1-5; D call uncertain. The germline V gene encodes CDR1 MGHRA and CDR2 YSYEKL. This CDR3 spans 17 amino acids. Trimming left V 1 base short and J 3 bases short, with 16 bases between.

This clonotype showed up just a few times. The chain uses TRBV11-2 and TRBJ2-7, with 8 bases identical to TRBD1. With V trimmed by 3 bases and J by 3 bases, 4 bases remained unmatched. The CDR3 spans 14 residues. CDR1 is SGHAT, CDR2 FQNNGV, per germline. The CDR3 DNA follows: TGTGCCAGCAGCTTGACAGGGGACGTCTACGAGCAGTACGTC. Protein sequence: CASSLTGDVYEQYV.

Ten or more counts support this clonotype. The chain joins TRBV7-2 to TRBJ2-5; TRBD2 is a possible D gene (5 bases). Germline CDR1 and CDR2: SGHTA and FQGNSA. V was shortened by 5 bases and J by 9 bases, with 13 bases between the two germline ends. CDR3 length: 12 residues. CDR3 nucleotide sequence: TGTGCCAGCAGCCCCTCGGACGGGGCCCAGTACTTC. Translation: CASSPSDGAQYF.

As regards this clonotype: The junction departs from the called germline gene at one end, perhaps through a read error. The chain combines TRBV4-1 with TRBJ1-1, with D maybe TRBD1 (5 bases). This CDR3 spans 15 amino acids. Germline V gene lookup returns CDR1 MGHRA and CDR2 YSYEKL. The CDR3 protein is CASSQETGVETEAFF. The DNA of the CDR3 is TGTGCCAGCAGCCAAGAAACGGGGGTGGAGACTGAAGCTTTCTTT.

This clonotype showed up just a few times. V and J are TRBV12-3 or TRBV12-4 and TRBJ2-1, with 10 positions matching TRBD1. The CDR3 covers 15 residues. The V segment lost 6 bases and the J segment 4 bases; nucleotides outside the gene matches: 6. The CDR3 DNA follows: TGTGCCAGCAGAACGGGGACAGGGGTGTACAATGAGCAGTTCTTC. Its protein product is CASRTGTGVYNEQFF.